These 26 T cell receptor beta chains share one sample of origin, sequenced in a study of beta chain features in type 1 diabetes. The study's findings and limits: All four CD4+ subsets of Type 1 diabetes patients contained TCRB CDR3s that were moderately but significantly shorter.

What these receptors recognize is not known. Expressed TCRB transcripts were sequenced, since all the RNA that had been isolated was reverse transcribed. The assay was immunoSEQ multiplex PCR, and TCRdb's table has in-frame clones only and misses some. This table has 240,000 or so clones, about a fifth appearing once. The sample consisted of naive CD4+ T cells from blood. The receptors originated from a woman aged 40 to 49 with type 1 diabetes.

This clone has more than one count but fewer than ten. This CDR3 reads CASSRGQGEKLFF. The CDR3 DNA reads as TGTGCCAGCAGCCGGGGACAGGGAGAAAAACTGTTTTTT. This chain links TRBV7-9 with TRBJ1-4; 9 bases align to TRBD1. CDR3 length equals 13 residues. Germline-derived CDR1 and CDR2 are SEHNR and FQNEAQ (reference sequence). Unmatched junction bases numbered 3, after V lost 5 bases and J lost 8 bases.

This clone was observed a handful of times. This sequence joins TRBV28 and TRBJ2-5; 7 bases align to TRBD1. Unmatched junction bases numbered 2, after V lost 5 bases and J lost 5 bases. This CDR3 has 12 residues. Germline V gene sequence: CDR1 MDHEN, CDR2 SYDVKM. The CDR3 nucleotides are TGTGCCAGCAGTCGACAGGGTGAGACCCAGTACTTC. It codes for CASSRQGETQYF.

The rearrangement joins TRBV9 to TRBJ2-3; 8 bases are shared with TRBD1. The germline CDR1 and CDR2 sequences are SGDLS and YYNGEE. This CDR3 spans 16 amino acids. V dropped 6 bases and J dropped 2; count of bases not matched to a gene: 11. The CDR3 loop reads CASNTGGWGHTDTQYF. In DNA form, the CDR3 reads TGTGCCAGCAACACAGGGGGTTGGGGGCACACAGATACGCAGTATTTT.

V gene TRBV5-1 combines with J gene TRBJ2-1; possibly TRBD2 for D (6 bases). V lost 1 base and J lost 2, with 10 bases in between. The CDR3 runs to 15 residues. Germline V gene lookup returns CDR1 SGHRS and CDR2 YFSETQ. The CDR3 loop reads CASSLPGSPYNEQFF. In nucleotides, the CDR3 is TGCGCCAGCAGCTTGCCCGGGAGCCCCTACAATGAGCAGTTCTTC. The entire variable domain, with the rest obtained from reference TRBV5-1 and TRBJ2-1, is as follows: KAGVTQTPRYLIKTRGQQVTLSCSPISGHRSVSWYQQTPGQGLQFLFEYFSETQRNKGNFPGRFSGRQFSNSRSEMNVSTLELGDSALYLCASSLPGSPYNEQFFGPGTRLTVL.

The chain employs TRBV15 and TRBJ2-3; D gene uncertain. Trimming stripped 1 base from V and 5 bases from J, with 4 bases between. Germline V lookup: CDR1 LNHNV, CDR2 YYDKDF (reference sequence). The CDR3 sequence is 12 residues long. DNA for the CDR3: TGTGCCACCAGCAGAGCAGGAGATACGCAGTATTTT. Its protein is CATSRAGDTQYF.

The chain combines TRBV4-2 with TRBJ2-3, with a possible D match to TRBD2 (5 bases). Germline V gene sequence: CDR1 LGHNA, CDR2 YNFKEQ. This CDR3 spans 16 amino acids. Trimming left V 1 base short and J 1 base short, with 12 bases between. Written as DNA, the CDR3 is TGTGCCAGCAGCCAAGCAACTAGATTGGGCACAGATACGCAGTATTTT. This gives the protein CASSQATRLGTDTQYF.

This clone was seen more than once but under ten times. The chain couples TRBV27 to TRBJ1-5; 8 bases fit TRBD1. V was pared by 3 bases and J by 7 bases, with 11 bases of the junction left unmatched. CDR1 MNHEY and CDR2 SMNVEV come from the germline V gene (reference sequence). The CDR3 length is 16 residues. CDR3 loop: CASSLRQGNLGQPQHF. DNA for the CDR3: TGTGCCAGCAGTTTGCGACAGGGGAACTTGGGGCAGCCCCAGCATTTT.

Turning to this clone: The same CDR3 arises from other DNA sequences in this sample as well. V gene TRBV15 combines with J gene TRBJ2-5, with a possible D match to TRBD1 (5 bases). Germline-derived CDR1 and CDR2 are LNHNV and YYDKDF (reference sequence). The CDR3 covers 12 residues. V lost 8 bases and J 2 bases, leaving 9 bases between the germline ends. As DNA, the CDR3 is TGTGCCACCTCTGACAGTCAAGAGACCCAGTACTTC. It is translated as CATSDSQETQYF.

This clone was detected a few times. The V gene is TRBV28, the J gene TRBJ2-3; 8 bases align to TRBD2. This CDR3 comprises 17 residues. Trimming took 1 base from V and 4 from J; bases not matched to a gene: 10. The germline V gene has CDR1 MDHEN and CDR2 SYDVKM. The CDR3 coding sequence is TGTGCCAGCAGTTTATACGGACTAGCCGGAGAGGCAGATACGCAGTATTTT. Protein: CASSLYGLAGEADTQYF. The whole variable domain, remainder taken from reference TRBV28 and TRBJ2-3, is DVKVTQSSRYLVKRTGEKVFLECVQDMDHENMFWYRQDPGLGLRLIYFSYDVKMKEKGDIPEGYSVSREKKERFSLILESASTNQTSMYLCASSLYGLAGEADTQYFGPGTRLTVL.

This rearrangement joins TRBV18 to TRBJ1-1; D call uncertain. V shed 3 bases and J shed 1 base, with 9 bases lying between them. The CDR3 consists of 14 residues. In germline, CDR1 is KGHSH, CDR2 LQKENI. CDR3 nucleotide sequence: TGTGCCAGCTCACCTTCGGCGGAGAACACTGAAGCTTTCTTT. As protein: CASSPSAENTEAFF. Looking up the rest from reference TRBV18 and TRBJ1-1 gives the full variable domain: NAGVMQNPRHLVRRRGQEARLRCSPMKGHSHVYWYRQLPEEGLKFMVYLQKENIIDESGMPKERFSAEFPKEGPSILRIQQVVRGDSAAYFCASSPSAENTEAFFGQGTRLTVV.

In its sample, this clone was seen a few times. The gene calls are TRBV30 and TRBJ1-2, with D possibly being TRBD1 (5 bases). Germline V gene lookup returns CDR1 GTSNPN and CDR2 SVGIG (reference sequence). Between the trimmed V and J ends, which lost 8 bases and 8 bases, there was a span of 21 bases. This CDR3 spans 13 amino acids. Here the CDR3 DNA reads TGTGCCGGGGGGGACTCGGCCCCGGGGGGCTACACCTTC. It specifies CAGGDSAPGGYTF.

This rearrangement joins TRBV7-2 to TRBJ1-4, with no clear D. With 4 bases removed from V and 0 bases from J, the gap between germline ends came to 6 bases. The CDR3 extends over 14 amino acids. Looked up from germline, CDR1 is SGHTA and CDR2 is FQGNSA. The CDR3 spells CASSSDATNEKLFF. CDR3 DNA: TGTGCCAGCAGCTCAGATGCAACTAATGAAAAACTGTTTTTT.

CDR3 loop: CASSLLESEQFF. CDR3 DNA: TGTGCCAGCAGCTTATTAGAAAGTGAGCAGTTCTTC. The genes are TRBV7-2 and TRBJ2-1; D remains unclear. V lost 2 bases and J lost 9, with 8 bases in between. The CDR3 is 12 residues long. Germline CDR1 SGHTA, CDR2 FQGNSA.

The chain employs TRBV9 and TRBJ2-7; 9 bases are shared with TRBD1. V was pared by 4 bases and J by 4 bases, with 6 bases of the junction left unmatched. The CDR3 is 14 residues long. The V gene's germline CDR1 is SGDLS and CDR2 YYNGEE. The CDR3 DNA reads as TGTGCCAGCAGCTTCACAGGGGGCGCGTACGAGCAGTACTTC. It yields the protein CASSFTGGAYEQYF. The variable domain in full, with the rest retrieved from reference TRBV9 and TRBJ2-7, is DSGVTQTPKHLITATGQRVTLRCSPRSGDLSVYWYQQSLDQGLQFLIQYYNGEERAKGNILERFSAQQFPDLHSELNLSSLELGDSALYFCASSFTGGAYEQYFGPGTRLTVT.

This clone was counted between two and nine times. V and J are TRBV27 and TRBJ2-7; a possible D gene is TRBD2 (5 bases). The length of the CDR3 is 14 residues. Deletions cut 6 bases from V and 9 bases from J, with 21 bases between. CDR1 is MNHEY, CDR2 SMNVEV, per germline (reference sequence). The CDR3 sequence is CASSPAGIPGPQYF. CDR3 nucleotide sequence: TGTGCCAGCAGCCCCGCCGGGATTCCTGGGCCGCAGTACTTC.

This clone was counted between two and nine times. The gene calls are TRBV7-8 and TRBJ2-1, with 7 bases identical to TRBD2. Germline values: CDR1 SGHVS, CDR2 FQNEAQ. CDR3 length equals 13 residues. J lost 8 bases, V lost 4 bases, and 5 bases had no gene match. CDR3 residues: CASSSGGGYEQFF. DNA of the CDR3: TGTGCCAGCAGCTCTGGGGGGGGGTATGAGCAGTTCTTC.

CDR3 sequence (DNA): TGTGCCAGCAGTTTCGGCCAGGGGCATCAGCCCCAGCATTTT. The encoded protein is CASSFGQGHQPQHF. The chain carries TRBV28 and TRBJ1-5; D is perhaps TRBD1 (6 bases). The CDR3 spans 14 residues. CDR1 MDHEN and CDR2 SYDVKM come from the germline V gene. Trimming left V 3 bases short and J 5 bases short, with 11 bases between.

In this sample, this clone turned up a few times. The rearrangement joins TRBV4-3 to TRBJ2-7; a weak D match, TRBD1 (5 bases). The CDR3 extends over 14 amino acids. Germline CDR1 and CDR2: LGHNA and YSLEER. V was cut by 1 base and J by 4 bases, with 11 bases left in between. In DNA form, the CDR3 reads TGCGCCAGCAGCCAAGCTACTCAGGGTTACGAGCAGTACTTC. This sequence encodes CASSQATQGYEQYF.

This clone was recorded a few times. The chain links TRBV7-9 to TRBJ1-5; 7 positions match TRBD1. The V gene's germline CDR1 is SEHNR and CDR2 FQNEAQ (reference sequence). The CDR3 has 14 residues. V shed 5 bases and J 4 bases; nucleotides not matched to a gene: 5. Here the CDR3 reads CASSPGGLNQPQHF. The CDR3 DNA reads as TGTGCCAGCAGCCCAGGGGGATTGAATCAGCCCCAGCATTTT.

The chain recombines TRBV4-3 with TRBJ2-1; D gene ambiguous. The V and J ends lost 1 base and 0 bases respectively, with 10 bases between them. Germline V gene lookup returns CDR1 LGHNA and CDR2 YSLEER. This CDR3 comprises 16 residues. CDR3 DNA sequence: TGCGCCAGCAGCCAAGGACTTTCGAGCTCCTACAATGAGCAGTTCTTC. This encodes CASSQGLSSSYNEQFF.

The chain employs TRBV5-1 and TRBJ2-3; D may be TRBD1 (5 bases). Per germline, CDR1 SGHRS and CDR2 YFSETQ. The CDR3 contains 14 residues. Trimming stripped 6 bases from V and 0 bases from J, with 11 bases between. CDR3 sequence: CASKTAPSTDTQYF. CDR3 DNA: TGCGCCAGCAAGACAGCCCCTAGCACAGATACGCAGTATTTT.

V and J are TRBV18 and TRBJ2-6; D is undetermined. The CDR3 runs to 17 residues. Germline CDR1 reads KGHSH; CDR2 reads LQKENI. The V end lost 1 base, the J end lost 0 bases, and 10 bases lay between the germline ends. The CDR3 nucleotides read TGTGCCAGCTCACCACTAGCCGATTTCTCTGGGGCCAACGTCCTGACTTTC. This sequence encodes CASSPLADFSGANVLTF.

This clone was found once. This CDR3 is CASSLPGTGYNEQFF. The CDR3 nucleotides read TGTGCCAGCAGCTTGCCTGGGACAGGGTACAATGAGCAGTTCTTC. The chain is built from TRBV7-3 and TRBJ2-1; 9 bases match TRBD1. Looked up from germline, CDR1 is SGHTA and CDR2 is FQGTGA. J lost 4 bases, V lost 3 bases, and 4 bases had no gene match. This CDR3 is built from 15 residues.

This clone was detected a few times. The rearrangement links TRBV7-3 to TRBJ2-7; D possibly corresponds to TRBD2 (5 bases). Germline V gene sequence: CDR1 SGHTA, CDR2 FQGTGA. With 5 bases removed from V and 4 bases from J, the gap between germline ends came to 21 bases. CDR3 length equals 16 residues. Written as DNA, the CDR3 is TGTGCCAGCAGCCCGGGCCAAGGGAGCGCCGGGTACGAGCAGTACTTC. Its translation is CASSPGQGSAGYEQYF.

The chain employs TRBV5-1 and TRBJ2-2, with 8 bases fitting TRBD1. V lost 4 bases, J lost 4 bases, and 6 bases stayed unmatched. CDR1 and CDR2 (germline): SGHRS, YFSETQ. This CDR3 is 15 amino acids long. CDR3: CASSRTGSPTGELFF. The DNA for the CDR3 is TGCGCCAGCAGCCGGACAGGGAGTCCCACCGGGGAGCTGTTTTTT.

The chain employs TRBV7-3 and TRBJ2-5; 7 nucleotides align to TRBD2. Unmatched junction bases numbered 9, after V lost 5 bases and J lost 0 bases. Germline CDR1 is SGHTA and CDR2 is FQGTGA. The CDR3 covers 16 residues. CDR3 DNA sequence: TGTGCCAGCAGCCCCCAGGGAGGGAGTAACCAAGAGACCCAGTACTTC. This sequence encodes CASSPQGGSNQETQYF.